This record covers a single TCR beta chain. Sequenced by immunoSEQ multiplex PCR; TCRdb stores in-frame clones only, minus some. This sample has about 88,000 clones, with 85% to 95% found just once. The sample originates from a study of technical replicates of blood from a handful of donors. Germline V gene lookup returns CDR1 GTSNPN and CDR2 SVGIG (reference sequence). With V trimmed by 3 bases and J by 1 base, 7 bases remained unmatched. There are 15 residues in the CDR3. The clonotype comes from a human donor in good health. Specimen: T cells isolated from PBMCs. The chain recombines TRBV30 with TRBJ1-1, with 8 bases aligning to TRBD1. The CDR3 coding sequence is TGTGCCTGGAGACTCCCGGACAGGGCGAACACTGAAGCTTTCTTT. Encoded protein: CAWRLPDRANTEAFF.